This T cell receptor beta chain was recovered during a study of OX40 agonist ivuxolimab in advanced cancers. Turning to the study itself: A mean age of approximately 64 years, range about 23 to 80, was recorded, and around 85% were male. The study reported partial responses in three patients: one hepatocellular carcinoma, two cutaneous melanoma.

V lost 0 bases and J 4 bases, leaving 19 bases between the germline ends. The CDR3 covers 17 residues. Germline V CDR1 and CDR2: KGHSH, LQKENI. A word on this clone: Its antigen is not identified.

Data came from immunoSEQ multiplex PCR; TCRdb stores just in-frame clones and leaves some out. The repertoire holds 50,000 to 65,000 clones, with about 87% as singletons. Study results and limitations: Patients who responded partially at 0.1-3.0 mg/kg showed clonal expansion ranking among the lowest.

The starting material was CD4+ or CD8+ T cells sorted from blood, obtained in a trial of the OX40 agonist ivuxolimab. The J gene is TRBJ2-7, the V gene TRBV18; D assignment may be TRBD1 or TRBD2 (6 bases each). The receptor's source is an adult with an advanced solid tumor such as melanoma, head and neck, liver or kidney cancer. The CDR3 nucleotides read TGTGCCAGCTCACCACCGGAGCAGGGCCGGGGGCTATACGAGCAGTACTTC. Protein: CASSPPEQGRGLYEQYF. Using reference TRBV18 and TRBJ2-7 for the parts outside the CDR3, the full variable domain is NAGVMQNPRHLVRRRGQEARLRCSPMKGHSHVYWYRQLPEEGLKFMVYLQKENIIDESGMPKERFSAEFPKEGPSILRIQQVVRGDSAAYFCASSPPEQGRGLYEQYFGPGTRLTVT.